These 6 T cell receptor beta chains originate from one sample sequenced in a study of cytomegalovirus exposure and HLA in healthy donors. The PCR made use of 60 Vbeta and 13 Jbeta primers. The data were produced by immunoSEQ multiplex PCR, yet TCRdb's version contains in-frame clones alone and is incomplete. The table records about 140,000 clones, about four fifths of them present only once. The sequenced sample was PBMCs. The receptors were gathered from a man aged 30 to 39 in good health.

V gene TRBV5-1 combines with J gene TRBJ1-1; 9 bases map to TRBD1. The V gene's germline CDR1 is SGHRS and CDR2 YFSETQ. This CDR3 comprises 16 residues. Trimming cost V 3 bases and J 4 bases; bases outside gene matches: 10. The CDR3 sequence is CASSSRDRDLGTEAFF. The CDR3 DNA follows: TGCGCCAGCAGCTCCCGGGACAGGGATTTGGGCACTGAAGCTTTCTTT.

The chain recombines TRBV9 with TRBJ2-1; 9 nucleotides align to TRBD2. Germline CDR1 reads SGDLS; CDR2 reads YYNGEE. This CDR3 region has 18 residues. V lost 3 bases to trimming and J lost 3 bases; unmatched junction nucleotides: 13. The DNA for the CDR3 is TGTGCCAGCAGCGGGACTCCAATAGCGGGAGTGAACTACAATGAGCAGTTCTTC. Its protein product is CASSGTPIAGVNYNEQFF.

The chain recombines TRBV11-2 with TRBJ2-7, with 8 bases matching TRBD2. The V gene's germline CDR1 is SGHAT and CDR2 FQNNGV. Trimming at V came to 4 bases and at J to 4 bases, leaving 9 bases not matched to a gene. This CDR3 region has 15 residues. In DNA, the CDR3 is TGTGCCAGCAGCTACTATAGCGGGAATAATTACGAGCAGTACTTC. It translates to CASSYYSGNNYEQYF.

V and J are TRBV13 and TRBJ2-3; no definite D call. CDR1 PRHDT and CDR2 FYEKMQ come from the germline V gene (reference sequence). Trimming removed 0 bases from V and 3 bases from J, with 7 bases in between. The length of the CDR3 is 14 residues. The CDR3 reads CASSLGTTTDTQYF. In DNA form, the CDR3 reads TGTGCCAGCAGCTTAGGGACAACAACAGATACGCAGTATTTT.

The V and J genes are TRBV10-3 and TRBJ2-1; 9 positions agree with TRBD2. The CDR3 extends over 15 amino acids. J lost 2 bases, V lost 4 bases, and 3 bases had no gene match. Germline V gives CDR1 ENHRY, CDR2 SYGVKD. CDR3 in amino acids: CAISGSSGTYNEQFF. CDR3 coding DNA: TGTGCCATCAGTGGGTCTAGCGGGACCTACAATGAGCAGTTCTTC.

V gene TRBV22-1 combines with J gene TRBJ1-2. TRBV22-1 is given as a pseudogene. The CDR3 covers 15 residues. The CDR3 loop reads CPGSAPREDHYGYTF. CDR3 coding DNA: TGTCCTGGGAGCGCACCGAGGGAAGACCACTATGGCTACACCTTC.